This T cell receptor beta chain was profiled in a study of T-cell memory formation after mild COVID-19. Study-wide results and limits: Clones that got smaller from day 15 to 85 had even CD4/CD8, while clones growing later tipped toward CD4+. Mainly in CM and EM were contracting CD4+ clones; CD8+ were in EMRA. A subset of responding clones appeared in pre-infection memory, suggesting cross-reactive memory joined.

TCRalpha and TCRbeta libraries used 5'RACE with constant-segment primers and UMIs. MiXCR, applied by TCRdb to the 5' RACE reads, yields one record per CDR3 protein. The sample shows about 120,000 distinct CDR3 sequences, 16% of them seen only once. The V gene end was trimmed by 8 bases and the J gene end by 0 bases; junction bases not matched to a gene: 12. Germline loops: CDR1 SQVTM, CDR2 ANQGSEA. This CDR3 has 16 residues. Only a few counts were recorded for this clonotype. Its matching antigen is unknown. Sequencing used PBMCs or a T cell subset sorted from them (not recorded which). This clonotype was sampled from an adult woman who had mild COVID-19 (a few samples of this study predate the infection). Cell type and time point are not known. V usage is TRBV29-1 and J usage is TRBJ2-1, with 8 positions matching TRBD2. Written as DNA, the CDR3 is TGCAGCCTCACGGGGGTAGCGGGAAGCTCCTACAATGAGCAGTTCTTC. Translating it yields CSLTGVAGSSYNEQFF.